Shown below are 9 T cell receptor beta chains from a single sample sequenced in a study of T cells after posttransplantation cyclophosphamide. The method was immunoSEQ multiplex PCR; TCRdb's version includes in-frame clones alone and lacks a portion of them. Altogether 40,000 to 55,000 clones were found in the sample, and no singletons occur. Material: PBMCs. The source is a middle-aged man in good health, CMV-negative, and a related stem cell transplant donor.

This clone was found many times. The chain uses TRBV27 and TRBJ2-3; 9 bases map to TRBD1. V was pared by 4 bases and J by 5 bases, with 1 base of the junction left unmatched. The CDR3 is made up of 13 amino acids. Germline CDR1 and CDR2: MNHEY and SMNVEV (reference sequence). Written as DNA, the CDR3 is TGTGCCAGCAGTTCGACAGGGGGAGATACGCAGTATTTT. It specifies CASSSTGGDTQYF.

This clone was seen at least ten times. The chain joins TRBV6-5 to TRBJ2-7; D perhaps matches TRBD1 (5 bases). The CDR3 loop spans 11 amino acids. CDR1 MNHEY and CDR2 SVGAGI come from the germline V gene. V gave up 2 bases and J gave up 10 bases, with 9 bases separating them. CDR3 sequence (DNA): TGTGCCAGCAGTTACGGGGCGGATCAGTACTTC. Amino acid sequence: CASSYGADQYF.

This clone has at least ten counts. The chain carries TRBV28 and TRBJ2-7; 10 nucleotides agree with TRBD2. CDR3 size: 19 residues. Trimming took 4 bases from V and 2 from J; bases not matched to a gene: 17. Germline V gene data show CDR1 as MDHEN and CDR2 as SYDVKM. The CDR3 sequence is CASSSRTSGALTRAYEQYF. CDR3 in DNA: TGTGCCAGCAGTTCCAGGACTAGCGGAGCTCTTACGCGAGCCTACGAGCAGTACTTC.

This clone was seen at least ten times. V usage is TRBV28 and J usage is TRBJ2-2; 10 nucleotides align to TRBD2. Germline values: CDR1 MDHEN, CDR2 SYDVKM. With V trimmed by 2 bases and J by 7 bases, 13 bases remained unmatched. This CDR3 spans 18 amino acids. CDR3 sequence: CASSLRRGASGSIGELFF. CDR3 DNA sequence: TGTGCCAGCAGTTTACGTCGCGGAGCTAGCGGGAGTATCGGGGAGCTGTTTTTT. Full variable domain (missing parts from reference TRBV28 and TRBJ2-2): DVKVTQSSRYLVKRTGEKVFLECVQDMDHENMFWYRQDPGLGLRLIYFSYDVKMKEKGDIPEGYSVSREKKERFSLILESASTNQTSMYLCASSLRRGASGSIGELFFGEGSRLTVL.

This clone was counted ten times or more. The V gene is TRBV9, the J gene TRBJ2-1, with D possibly TRBD2 on 6 matching bases. The CDR3 sequence is 15 residues long. Germline V lookup: CDR1 SGDLS, CDR2 YYNGEE. Trimming pared 5 bases from V and 7 bases from J, leaving 19 bases between. CDR3 residues: CASSAGTYLGNEQFF. CDR3 nucleotide sequence: TGTGCCAGCAGTGCTGGGACTTACCTAGGGAATGAGCAGTTCTTC.

This clone was picked up many times. V is TRBV27 and J is TRBJ2-3; TRBD2 matches at 11 bases. Germline V CDR1 and CDR2: MNHEY, SMNVEV (reference sequence). V trimming: 4 bases; J trimming: 2 bases; junction bases outside the gene matches: 2. The length of the CDR3 is 15 residues. The CDR3 region has the DNA TGTGCCAGCAGTTCTAGCGGGAGGTTCACAGATACGCAGTATTTT. It codes for CASSSSGRFTDTQYF.

This clone was counted ten times or more. V and J are TRBV29-1 and TRBJ1-1; D not certain. Germline CDR1 and CDR2: SQVTM and ANQGSEA. V was pared by 6 bases and J by 1 base, with 6 bases between. The CDR3 totals 11 residues. CDR3 region: CSVRSNTEAFF. DNA for the CDR3: TGCAGCGTGAGATCGAACACTGAAGCTTTCTTT. Drawing the rest from reference TRBV29-1 and TRBJ1-1, the complete variable domain is SAVISQKPSRDICQRGTSLTIQCQVDSQVTMMFWYRQQPGQSLTLIATANQGSEATYESGFVIDKFPISRPNLTFSTLTVSNMSPEDSSIYLCSVRSNTEAFFGQGTRLTVV.

This clone was counted ten times or more. This chain uses TRBV6-5 with TRBJ1-2; no clear D gene. The germline V gene encodes CDR1 MNHEY and CDR2 SVGAGI. This CDR3 is 11 amino acids long. The V gene lost 6 bases and the J gene lost 7 bases, with 9 bases spanning the gap. The chain's CDR3 is CASRSTGGYTF. The CDR3 nucleotides read TGTGCCAGCAGGTCGACTGGTGGCTACACCTTC.

This clone was seen repeatedly, ten times or more. The V gene is TRBV5-1, the J gene TRBJ2-7; 9 bases are shared with TRBD2. The germline V gene has CDR1 SGHRS and CDR2 YFSETQ. The CDR3 sequence is 15 residues long. V lost 0 bases to trimming and J lost 0 bases; unmatched junction nucleotides: 1. DNA of the CDR3: TGCGCCAGCAGCTTGGGACTAGCGGCCTCCTACGAGCAGTACTTC. Its translation is CASSLGLAASYEQYF.